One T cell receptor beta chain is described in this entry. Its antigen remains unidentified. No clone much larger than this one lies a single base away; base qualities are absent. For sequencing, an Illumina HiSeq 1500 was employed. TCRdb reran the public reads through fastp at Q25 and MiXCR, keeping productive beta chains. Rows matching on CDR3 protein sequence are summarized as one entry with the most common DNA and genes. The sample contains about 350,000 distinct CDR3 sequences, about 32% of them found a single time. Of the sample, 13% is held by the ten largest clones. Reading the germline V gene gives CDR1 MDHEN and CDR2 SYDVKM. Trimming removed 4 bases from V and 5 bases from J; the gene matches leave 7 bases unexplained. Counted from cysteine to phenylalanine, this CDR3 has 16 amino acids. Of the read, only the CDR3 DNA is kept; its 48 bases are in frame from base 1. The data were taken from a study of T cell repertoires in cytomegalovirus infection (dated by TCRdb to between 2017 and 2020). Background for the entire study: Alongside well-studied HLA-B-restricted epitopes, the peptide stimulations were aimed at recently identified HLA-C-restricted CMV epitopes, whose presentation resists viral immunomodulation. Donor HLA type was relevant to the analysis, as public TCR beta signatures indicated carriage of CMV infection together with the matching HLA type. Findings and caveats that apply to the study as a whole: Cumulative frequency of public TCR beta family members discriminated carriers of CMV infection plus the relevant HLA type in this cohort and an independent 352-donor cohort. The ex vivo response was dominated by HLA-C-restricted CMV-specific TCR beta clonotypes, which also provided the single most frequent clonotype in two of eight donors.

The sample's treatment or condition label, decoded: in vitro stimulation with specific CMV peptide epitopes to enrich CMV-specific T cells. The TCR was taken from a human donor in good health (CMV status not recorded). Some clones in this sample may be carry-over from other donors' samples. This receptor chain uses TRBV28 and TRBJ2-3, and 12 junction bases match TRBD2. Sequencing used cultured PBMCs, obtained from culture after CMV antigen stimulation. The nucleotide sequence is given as TGTGCCAGCAGTTACGCACTAGCGGGAGGTATAGATACGCAGTATTTT. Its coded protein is CASSYALAGGIDTQYF. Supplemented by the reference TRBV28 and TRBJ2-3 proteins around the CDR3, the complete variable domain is DVKVTQSSRYLVKRTGEKVFLECVQDMDHENMFWYRQDPGLGLRLIYFSYDVKMKEKGDIPEGYSVSREKKERFSLILESASTNQTSMYLCASSYALAGGIDTQYFGPGTRLTVL.